This T cell receptor (beta chain) stems from a study of blood T cell repertoires in COVID-19. Study details: From T cells, B-cell-depleted T cells, or PBMCs came the material, which was cDNA or gDNA.

The junction had 8 bases not matched to a gene; V was cut back by 2 bases and J by 5 bases. The CDR3 length is 15 residues. The germline CDR1 and CDR2 sequences are MNHEY and SMNVEV (reference sequence). As handled by the study authors: For nucleated cells, counts were estimated from reference gene primer amplification. Data came from immunoSEQ multiplex PCR; TCRdb stores just in-frame clones and leaves some out. V and J calls and clone size follow that table, whereas D and trimming were derived from the DNA. The profile covers 200,000 to 300,000 clones, with 85% appearing a single time and about 6.3% taken by the ten largest.

The sequencing input was peripheral blood. V gene TRBV27 combines with J gene TRBJ2-5, with TRBD2 matching over 7 bases. The clonotype was recovered from an older woman with active or convalescent COVID-19. Here the CDR3 DNA reads TGTGCCAGCAGTTTACGGGGAGGGTCAGGGGAGACCCAGTACTTC. It translates to CASSLRGGSGETQYF.